The source of this T cell receptor beta chain is a study of Tregs in tolerant kidney transplant recipients. The protocol was immunoSEQ multiplex PCR, while the TCRdb copy is restricted to in-frame clones and leaves out a portion. The table has 85,000 to 100,000 clones, roughly 93% seen once. The CDR3 runs to 14 residues. The V end lost 3 bases, the J end lost 5 bases, and 11 bases lay between the germline ends. CDR1 and CDR2 from the germline V gene are SEHNR and FQNEAQ (reference sequence). The sequence was obtained from a human donor who received a combined kidney and bone marrow transplant. The starting material was CD4+ T cells from blood, obtained before the transplant. The chain carries TRBV7-9 and TRBJ2-1, with TRBD2 as a possible D gene (6 bases). The CDR3 DNA reads TGTGCCAGCAGCTTGTCCCTAGCGCACAATGAGCAGTTCTTC. Amino acid sequence: CASSLSLAHNEQFF.